The rows below give T cell receptor beta chains drawn from one sample of a study of blood T cell repertoires in COVID-19. Profiling relied on immunoSEQ multiplex PCR, and the TCRdb table lists in-frame clones only, not all of them. The table lists some 340,000 clones, roughly four fifths of them singletons. The sequencing input was PBMCs or T cells enriched from blood (not recorded which). Receptor source: a woman aged 50 to 60 who had recovered from COVID-19. The CDR3 runs from the conserved cysteine through the conserved F or W. Fields, in order: V gene, J gene, CDR3 protein.

TRBV30	TRBJ1-1	CAWSKGQNEAFF
TRBV27	TRBJ2-7	CASSPRDRQGYNEQYF
TRBV5-4	TRBJ1-2	CASRKGQGIEYGGYTF
TRBV5-4	TRBJ2-1	CASSFMGGREQFF
TRBV10-3	TRBJ1-3	CAISDSLKTVGNTIYF
TRBV3-1/TRBV3-2	TRBJ2-1	CASSQGRTTGEQFF
TRBV30	TRBJ2-7	CAWSVRSSQLSYEQYF
TRBV3-1/TRBV3-2	TRBJ2-7	CASSPLLPSYEEQYF
TRBV5-1	TRBJ2-3	CASSSTAAAWVDTQYF
TRBV11-3	TRBJ2-7	CASSLGRGSYEQYF
TRBV7-2	TRBJ1-3	CASSPAKVGGGNTIYF
TRBV7-2	TRBJ1-5	CASSLKNSYHQPQHF
TRBV5-4	TRBJ1-2	CASSLDTDGYTF
TRBV19	TRBJ1-2	CASSGTGEWGYTF
TRBV11-3	TRBJ1-2	CASSLETGKDGYTF
TRBV7-8	TRBJ2-1	CASSLGAHPRANEQFF
TRBV3-1/TRBV3-2	TRBJ1-4	CASSLIDEKLFF
TRBV15	TRBJ2-3	CATSSGTSGPTDTQYF
TRBV6-2/TRBV6-3	TRBJ1-1	CASSAQGWENTEAFF
TRBV18	TRBJ2-5	CASSLRTGEETQYF
TRBV30	TRBJ2-2	CAWSNYPGQGVSGTGELFF
TRBV5-4	TRBJ1-2	CASSLGGPGQALYGYTF
TRBV3-1/TRBV3-2	TRBJ1-2	CASSQGTYYGYTF
TRBV6-1	TRBJ2-5	CASSEAWQGGAQYF
TRBV6-2/TRBV6-3	TRBJ2-5	CASSDTGWTQYF
TRBV19	TRBJ1-4	CASAGQASEKLFF
TRBV5-5	TRBJ2-3	CASSGGENPTDTQYF
TRBV6-5	TRBJ2-3	CATSTGDDTQYF
TRBV7-3	TRBJ2-5	CASSLSPPAGGETQYF
TRBV29-1	TRBJ2-7	CSVEGKAGGTSYEQYF
TRBV5-4	TRBJ2-1	CASSFGRTAYNEQFF
TRBV7-9	TRBJ1-4	CASSLATSGKNEKLFF
TRBV4-1	TRBJ2-5	CASSPIDRFETQYF
TRBV9	TRBJ2-6	CASDPGVAGANVLTF
TRBV7-2	TRBJ1-3	CASSLDSNSGNTIYF
TRBV27	TRBJ1-5	CASSLGAGYSNQPQHF
TRBV19	TRBJ1-4	CASSEQDWANEKLFF
TRBV6-6	TRBJ2-7	CASSPGQGINEQYF
TRBV7-9	TRBJ2-5	CASSRLPETQYF
TRBV4-2	TRBJ2-1	CASSQDGRNEQFF
TRBV6-5	TRBJ1-2	CASSPAGGGYTF
TRBV7-8	TRBJ1-1	CASEQGSIVRQGGSQAFF
TRBV27	TRBJ2-7	CASSLRAGAHYEQYF
TRBV7-2	TRBJ1-6	CASSLGGQIPNSPLHF
TRBV10-1	TRBJ1-6	CASTSAWTGANSPLHF
TRBV12-3/TRBV12-4	TRBJ1-5	CASSFSQNQPQHF
TRBV3-1/TRBV3-2	TRBJ1-3	CASSQFGSAGNTIYF
TRBV15	TRBJ2-7	CATSRVGLADSYEQYF
TRBV29-1	TRBJ1-2	CSAGTEGYTF
TRBV6-5	TRBJ1-2	CASTIPGQSGGYTF
TRBV9	TRBJ2-2	CASSVALRAGELFF
TRBV3-1/TRBV3-2	TRBJ2-1	CASSPRTGGSGNEQFF
TRBV3-1/TRBV3-2	TRBJ2-6	CASTPSSSGANVLTF
TRBV7-9	TRBJ1-4	CASSFFAWGQRNEKLFF
TRBV6-5	TRBJ2-1	CASSSRTSGASQFF